The 2 T cell receptor beta chains below all came from one sample that was sequenced in a study of PD-1 blockade in mismatch repair-deficient tumors. TCRdb's copy holds only in-frame clones and misses some; the assay was immunoSEQ multiplex PCR. The sample lists approximately 79,000 clones, about four fifths seen once, with roughly 5.5% in the top ten. The input for sequencing was peripheral blood, taken 44 weeks after starting pembrolizumab. The source of these receptors is an adult with mismatch repair-deficient cancer.

This clone has a single count. A junction boundary mismatches the germline segment, possibly from a read error. The chain carries TRBV4-3 and TRBJ2-7; D remains ambiguous. CDR1 and CDR2 from the germline V gene are LGHNA and YSLEER. The CDR3 covers 13 residues. In DNA, the CDR3 is TGCGCCAGCAGCCAAGATCCCCGCTCCCAGCCCGTGTTC. Amino acids: CASSQDPRSQPVF.

This clone showed up just a few times. The chain combines TRBV2 with TRBJ2-3; no clear D gene. There are 15 residues in the CDR3. Germline V lookup: CDR1 SNHLY, CDR2 FYNNEI. Between the trimmed V and J ends, which lost 5 bases and 6 bases, there was a span of 18 bases. The CDR3 sequence is CASSPQTRVWDTQYF. The CDR3 DNA follows: TGTGCCAGCAGTCCTCAGACACGGGTCTGGGATACGCAGTATTTT.